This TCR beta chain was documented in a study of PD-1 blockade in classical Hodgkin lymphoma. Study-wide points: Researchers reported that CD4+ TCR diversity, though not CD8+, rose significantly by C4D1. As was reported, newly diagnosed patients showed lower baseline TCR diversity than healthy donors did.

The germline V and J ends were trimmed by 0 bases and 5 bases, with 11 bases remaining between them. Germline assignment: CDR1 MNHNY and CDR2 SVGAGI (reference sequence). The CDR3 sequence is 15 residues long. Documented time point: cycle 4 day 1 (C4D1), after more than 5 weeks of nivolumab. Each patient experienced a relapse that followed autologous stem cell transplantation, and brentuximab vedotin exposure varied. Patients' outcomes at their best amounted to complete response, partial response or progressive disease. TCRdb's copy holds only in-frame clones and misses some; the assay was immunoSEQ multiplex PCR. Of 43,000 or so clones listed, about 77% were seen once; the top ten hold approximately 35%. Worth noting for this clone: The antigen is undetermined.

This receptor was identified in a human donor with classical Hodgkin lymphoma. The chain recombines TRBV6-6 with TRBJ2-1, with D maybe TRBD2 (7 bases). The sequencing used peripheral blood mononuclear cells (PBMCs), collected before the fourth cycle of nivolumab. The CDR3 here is CASSYSAGADNEQFF. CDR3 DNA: TGTGCCAGCAGTTACTCCGCGGGGGCCGACAATGAGCAGTTCTTC.